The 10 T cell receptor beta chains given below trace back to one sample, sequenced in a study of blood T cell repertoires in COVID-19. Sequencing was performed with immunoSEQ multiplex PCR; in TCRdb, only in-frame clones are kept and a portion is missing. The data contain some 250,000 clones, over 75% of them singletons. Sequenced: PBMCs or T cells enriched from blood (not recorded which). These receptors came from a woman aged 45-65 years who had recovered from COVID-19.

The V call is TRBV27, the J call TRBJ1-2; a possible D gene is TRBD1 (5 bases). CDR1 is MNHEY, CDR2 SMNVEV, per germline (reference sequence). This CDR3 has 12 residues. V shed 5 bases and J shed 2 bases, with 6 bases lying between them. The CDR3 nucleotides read TGTGCCAGCAGTCCAGGGAACTATGGCTACACCTTC. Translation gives CASSPGNYGYTF.

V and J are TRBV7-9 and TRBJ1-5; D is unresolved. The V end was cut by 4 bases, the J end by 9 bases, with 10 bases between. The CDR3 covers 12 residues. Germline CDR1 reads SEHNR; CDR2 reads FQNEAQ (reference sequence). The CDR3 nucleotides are TGTGCCAGCAGCTACGACAACACGCCCCAGCATTTT. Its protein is CASSYDNTPQHF.

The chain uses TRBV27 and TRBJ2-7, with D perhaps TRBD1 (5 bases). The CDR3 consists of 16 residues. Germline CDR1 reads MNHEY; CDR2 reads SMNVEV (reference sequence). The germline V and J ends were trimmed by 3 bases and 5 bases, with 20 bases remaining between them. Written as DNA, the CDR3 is TGTGCCAGCAGTTTGGGGCGGAGTCCCTCTCTGGACGAGCAGTACTTC. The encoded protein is CASSLGRSPSLDEQYF.

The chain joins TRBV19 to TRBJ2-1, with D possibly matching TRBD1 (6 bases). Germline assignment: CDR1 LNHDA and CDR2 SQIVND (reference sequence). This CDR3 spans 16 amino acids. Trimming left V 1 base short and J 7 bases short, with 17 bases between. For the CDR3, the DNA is TGTGCCAGTAGTATAGGGGCAGGGGTAATCGGGAATGAGCAGTTCTTC. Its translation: CASSIGAGVIGNEQFF.

The CDR3 nucleotides read TGTGCCAGCAGTTTATGGAGCTTGAATAGCGGGTACGAGCAGTACTTC. Translated: CASSLWSLNSGYEQYF. The V call is TRBV28, the J call TRBJ2-7, with 7 bases that match TRBD2. The CDR3 spans 16 residues. Trimming took 0 bases from V and 4 from J; bases not matched to a gene: 9. The germline V gene has CDR1 MDHEN and CDR2 SYDVKM.

Written as DNA, the CDR3 is TGTGCCAGTGGGCGGGCCGGGTATCAGCCCCAGCATTTT. Translated, it gives CASGRAGYQPQHF. The V gene is TRBV19, the J gene TRBJ1-5; D ambiguous. The germline V gene has CDR1 LNHDA and CDR2 SQIVND (reference sequence). Trimming took 8 bases from V and 5 from J, leaving 13 bases between them. This CDR3 contains 13 residues.

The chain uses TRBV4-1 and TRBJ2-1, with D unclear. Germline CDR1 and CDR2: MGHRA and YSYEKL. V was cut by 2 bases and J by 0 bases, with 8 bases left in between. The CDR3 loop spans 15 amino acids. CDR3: CASSQLEFSYNEQFF. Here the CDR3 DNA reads TGCGCCAGCAGCCAATTGGAGTTCTCCTACAATGAGCAGTTCTTC.

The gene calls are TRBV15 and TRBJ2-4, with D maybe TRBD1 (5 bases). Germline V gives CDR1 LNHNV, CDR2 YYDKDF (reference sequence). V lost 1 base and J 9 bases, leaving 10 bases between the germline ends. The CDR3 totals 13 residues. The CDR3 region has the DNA TGTGCCACCAGCAGAGCCAGGGTAGGCATTCAGTACTTC. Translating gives CATSRARVGIQYF.

The DNA for the CDR3 is TGTGCCAGCAGCTCCGACAGTCTTTCACCCCTCCACTTT. It specifies CASSSDSLSPLHF. The chain combines TRBV11-1 with TRBJ1-6, with D perhaps matching TRBD1 (5 bases). Per the germline V gene, CDR1 is SGHAT and CDR2 is FQDESV (reference sequence). This CDR3 region has 13 residues. Trimming left V 4 bases short and J 9 bases short, with 10 bases between.

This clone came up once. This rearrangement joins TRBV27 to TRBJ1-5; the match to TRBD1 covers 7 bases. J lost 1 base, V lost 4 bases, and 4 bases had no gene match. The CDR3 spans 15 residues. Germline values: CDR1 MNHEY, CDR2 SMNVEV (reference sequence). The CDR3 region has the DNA TGTGCCAGCAGTTCGGGGACAGTCAGCAATCAGCCCCAGCATTTT. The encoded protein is CASSSGTVSNQPQHF.